This T cell receptor (beta chain) was identified during a study of OX40 agonist ivuxolimab in advanced cancers. Study context: The dose-escalation cohort had hepatocellular carcinoma, melanoma, renal cell or head and neck cancer. Antecedent anti-PD-1, anti-PD-L1 or anti-CTLA-4 therapy was permissible, with roughly 36% having received some. Study-wide results and limits: Patients with a partial response at 0.1-3.0 mg/kg had among the lowest clonal expansion. Expanded peripheral T-cell antigen specificity went undetermined.

Libraries were prepared by immunoSEQ multiplex PCR; TCRdb keeps only in-frame clonotypes and omits some of them. The sample has approximately 90,000 clones; around nine tenths are singletons. As to this clone: The antigen is not known.

CDR3 length: 15 residues. The trim removed 5 bases at V and 1 base at J, leaving 2 bases unmatched. Germline values: CDR1 MNHNS, CDR2 SASEGT. Material: CD4+ or CD8+ T cells sorted from blood, obtained in a trial of the OX40 agonist ivuxolimab. This chain joins TRBV6-1 and TRBJ2-7, with 13 bases matching TRBD2. The sequence was collected from an adult with an advanced solid tumor such as melanoma, head and neck, liver or kidney cancer. In DNA, the CDR3 is TGTGCCAGCAGTCGGACTAGCGGGAGTTCCTACGAGCAGTACTTC. This codes for CASSRTSGSSYEQYF.